This is a list of T cell receptor beta chains from one sample in a study of spatial heterogeneity in lung cancer. TCRdb reanalysed the 5' RACE reads using MiXCR and keeps one entry per CDR3 protein. The repertoire holds 45,000 to 65,000 distinct CDR3 sequences, 6% to 9% seen once, with approximately 2.9% in the top ten. This specimen consisted of PBMCs, obtained at surgery. Receptors were obtained from a female donor with early-stage non-small cell lung cancer. CDR3s include the opening cysteine and the closing phenylalanine or tryptophan. Each record gives: clone size, D gene, V gene, J gene, CDR3 DNA, CDR3 protein. D genes are given only for firm matches. Size values are once, few and many counts, or a class for expanded clones, and some rows have none.

many	-	TRBV4-1	TRBJ2-2	TGCGCCAGCAGCCAAGGGATGCGGGAAAACACCGGGGAGCTGTTTTTT	CASSQGMRENTGELFF
many	-	TRBV10-1	TRBJ2-7	TGCGCCAGCAGTGAGTCGTGGGCAGCTGAGCAGTACTTC	CASSESWAAEQYF
many	-	TRBV30	TRBJ1-6	TGTGCCTGGAGTGTTGGAGGACATTATAATTCACCCCTCCACTTT	CAWSVGGHYNSPLHF
-	-	TRBV18	TRBJ2-3	TGTGCCAGCTCACTTTACGAGAGAGATACGCAGTATTTT	CASSLYERDTQYF
-	-	TRBV4-2	TRBJ2-7	TGTACCAGCAGCCAAGAGAGAAGGGCCGGCGAGCAGTACTTC	CTSSQERRAGEQYF
many	-	TRBV4-2	TRBJ2-3	TGTGCCAGCAGTAACGACAGGCAAGGCACAGATACGCAGTATTTT	CASSNDRQGTDTQYF
many	-	TRBV14	TRBJ1-5	TGTGCCAGCAGTCTTTCAGAGTATCAGCCCCAGCATTTT	CASSLSEYQPQHF
few	TRBD2	TRBV5-1	TRBJ2-3	TGCGCCAGCAGCTTGGCGCCTAGCGGGTCTAGCACAGATACGCAGTATTTT	CASSLAPSGSSTDTQYF
many	-	TRBV7-9	TRBJ2-4	TGTGCCAGCACCTTGGGGTCGTACGCCAAAAACATTCAGTACTTC	CASTLGSYAKNIQYF
many	TRBD2	TRBV6-2/TRBV6-3	TRBJ2-7	TGTGCCAGCAGTTACAACCTCCCTAGCGGGGGGCTGTCCTACGAGCAGTACTTC	CASSYNLPSGGLSYEQYF
many	-	TRBV2	TRBJ2-7	TGTGCCAGCAGAGAGGTATCCGAGCAGTACTTC	CASREVSEQYF
few	-	TRBV19	TRBJ1-2	TGTGCCAGTAGTATTCAGGCAGGGAACTATGGCTACACCTTC	CASSIQAGNYGYTF
many	-	TRBV11-2	TRBJ2-2	TGTGCCAGCAGGCGGACAGTTCATCCGGACACCGGGGAGCTGTTTTTT	CASRRTVHPDTGELFF
many	-	TRBV7-2	TRBJ2-5	TGTGCCAGCAGCTTAGTCGGGGAGACCCAGTACTTC	CASSLVGETQYF
many	-	TRBV28	TRBJ2-7	TGTGCCAGCAGTTTCCGGCAGCAGTTCTCCTACGAGCAGTACTTC	CASSFRQQFSYEQYF
many	TRBD2	TRBV10-2	TRBJ2-3	TGCGCCAGCACCCCAGCGGGGGCCTGGGATACGCAGTATTTT	CASTPAGAWDTQYF
-	TRBD1	TRBV3-1	TRBJ2-3	TGTGCCAGCAGCCAAGAGGACAGGGTGGGCACAGATACGCAGTATTTT	CASSQEDRVGTDTQYF
many	-	TRBV19	TRBJ2-3	TGTGCCAGTAGTATTCCCTTTTCAGCAGATACGCAGTATTTT	CASSIPFSADTQYF
many	-	TRBV29-1	TRBJ2-3	TGCAGCGCCCCACCGGGAGAGGGGGGGCTCCGATTCACAGATACGCAGTATTTT	CSAPPGEGGLRFTDTQYF
many	-	TRBV28	TRBJ1-1	TGTGCCAGCAGTGAACAGGGCTCTGAAGCTTTCTTT	CASSEQGSEAFF
many	-	TRBV7-8	TRBJ1-2	TGTGCCAGCAGCTCCTACGACAGTTCCTATGGCTACACCTTC	CASSSYDSSYGYTF
-	-	TRBV3-1	TRBJ1-5	TGTGCCAGCAGCCGCGGGGTGATTCAGCCCCAGCATTTC	CASSRGVIQPQHF
many	TRBD1	TRBV12-3/TRBV12-4	TRBJ1-6	TGTGCCAGCAGTTCTACCGGGACAGGGGTTTCACCCCTCCACTTT	CASSSTGTGVSPLHF
many	-	TRBV5-8	TRBJ1-5	TGTGCCAGCAGCCTCCAGGGTTATAGCAATCAGCCCCAGCATTTT	CASSLQGYSNQPQHF
-	-	TRBV15	TRBJ2-4	TGTGCCACCAGGGACGAGGGAGCCAAAAACATTCAGTACTTC	CATRDEGAKNIQYF
many	TRBD2	TRBV9	TRBJ2-3	TGTGCCAGCAGCGTAGGAGGGACTAGCGGGGGGGAGGATACGCAGTATTTT	CASSVGGTSGGEDTQYF
-	-	TRBV7-8	TRBJ2-1	TGTGCCAGCAGCCCGGACTCCGTGGGGCAGCAGTTCTTC	CASSPDSVGQQFF
many	-	TRBV7-6	TRBJ2-5	TGTGCCAGCAGCTTAAATGGGGGGCTAGAGACCCAGTACTTC	CASSLNGGLETQYF
many	TRBD1	TRBV24-1	TRBJ2-1	TGTGCCACCAGTGATCTGAAAACACGGGACAGGGGCGATGAGCAGTTCTTC	CATSDLKTRDRGDEQFF
few	-	TRBV28	TRBJ1-6	TGTGCCAGCAAGTTAAGGGTCTATAATTCACCCCTCCACTTT	CASKLRVYNSPLHF
-	-	TRBV4-2	TRBJ2-3	TGTGCCAGCAGCCAAGAGGGGATAGCGGATAGCACAGATACGCAGTATTTT	CASSQEGIADSTDTQYF
-	TRBD1	TRBV2	TRBJ1-5	TGTGCCAGCAGGGGACAGGGGGAAGGCAATCAGCCCCAGCATTTT	CASRGQGEGNQPQHF
many	TRBD1	TRBV28	TRBJ2-1	TGTGCCAGCAGTCCCGGGACAGTCTACAATGAGCAGTTCTTC	CASSPGTVYNEQFF
-	-	TRBV7-8	TRBJ2-3	TGTGTCAGCAGCTCGGCAGGATCCACAGATACGCAGTATTTT	CVSSSAGSTDTQYF
many	TRBD1	TRBV10-1	TRBJ2-3	TGCGCCAGCAGTGAGCCACAGGGGAATACGCAGTATTTT	CASSEPQGNTQYF
-	TRBD1	TRBV6-5	TRBJ1-1	TGTGCCAGCAGTCCGACAGGGAATGGCGGAGCTTTCTTT	CASSPTGNGGAFF